This TCR beta chain stems from a study of technical replicates of blood from a handful of donors (TCRdb year 2017). This clone appeared a single time. Its specific antigen is unknown. Per-nucleotide qualities are absent, and no much larger clonotype sits a single base away. CDR3 length: 16 amino acids, cysteine to phenylalanine. The kept DNA is CDR3 alone, 48 bases in frame from the first base. From the germline V gene, CDR1 is SGHTA and CDR2 is FQGNSA. The germline V end is reduced by 6 bases and the J end by 0 bases; junction bases left unmatched: 6. The library came from the immunoSEQ multiplex PCR assay. The immuneACCESS repertoire file appears here via TCRdb, limited to in-frame rearrangements. These files lack a portion of the clones; in checked studies, under half of the deficit traces to unresolved V genes, and the cause of the others is not known. This sample is represented by under 85,000 clones; about nine tenths of them were singletons. Of the sample, approximately 0.4% is held by the ten largest clones.

The clonotype originates from a human donor in good health. The chain is encoded by TRBV7-2 joined to TRBJ2-7, with 12 middle bases fitting TRBD2. Sample: T cells isolated from PBMCs. The CDR3 loop reads CASSFGLAGLSYEQYF. In nucleotides, the sequence is TGTGCCAGCAGTTTTGGACTAGCGGGACTCTCCTACGAGCAGTACTTC. The CDR3, completed at both ends by the reference TRBV7-2 and TRBJ2-7 genes, gives the full variable domain GAGVSQSPSNKVTEKGKDVELRCDPISGHTALYWYRQSLGQGLEFLIYFQGNSAPDKSGLPSDRFSAERTGGSVSTLTIQRTQQEDSAVYLCASSFGLAGLSYEQYFGPGTRLTVT.